The present entry profiles one TCR beta chain with its context. Its antigen is currently unknown. These data belong to a study of cytomegalovirus exposure and HLA in healthy donors. Findings and limits, study-wide: In a later analysis, V- and J-gene trimming of beta chains associated with a DCLRE1C missense variant, replicated independently. In vitro experiments confirmed that three CMV-associated chains were specific for CMV antigens.

PCR involved 60 Vbeta and 13 Jbeta primers. The protocol was immunoSEQ multiplex PCR, while the TCRdb copy is restricted to in-frame clones and leaves out a portion. This repertoire includes 200,000 to 250,000 clones. Germline V gene data show CDR1 as LGHNA and CDR2 as YSLEER. The V gene lost 0 bases and the J gene lost 1 base, with 4 bases spanning the gap. The CDR3 extends over 13 amino acids. The clonotype originates from a woman in her twenties or thirties in good health and CMV-seropositive. The chain carries TRBV4-3 and TRBJ2-7; D is unresolved. The sequencing sample was made of PBMCs. Here the CDR3 reads CASSQDLSYEQYF. The CDR3 DNA reads TGCGCCAGCAGCCAAGATCTGTCCTACGAGCAGTACTTC.